The next 31 T cell receptor beta chains were all read from a single sample in a study of OX40 agonist ivuxolimab in advanced cancers. Profiling relied on immunoSEQ multiplex PCR, and the TCRdb table lists in-frame clones only, not all of them. In the table there are 90,000 to 150,000 clones, 75% to 90% of which are singletons. Specimen: CD4+ or CD8+ T cells sorted from blood, collected in a trial of the OX40 agonist ivuxolimab. These receptor sequences come from an adult with an advanced solid tumor such as melanoma, head and neck, liver or kidney cancer.

This chain connects TRBV5-1 to TRBJ2-3; D is perhaps TRBD2 (6 bases). The CDR3 runs 14 residues. Germline values: CDR1 SGHRS, CDR2 YFSETQ. The V gene lost 4 bases and the J gene lost 5 bases, with 14 bases spanning the gap. The CDR3 sequence: CASSNGGALDTQYF. CDR3 DNA: TGCGCCAGCAGCAACGGGGGAGCATTAGATACGCAGTATTTT.

The chain combines TRBV19 with TRBJ2-1; TRBD1 matches 7 bases. J lost 5 bases, V lost 7 bases, and 17 bases had no gene match. This CDR3 is built from 17 residues. The germline CDR1 and CDR2 sequences are LNHDA and SQIVND (reference sequence). Here the CDR3 reads CASNRGATTYTDNEQFF. The CDR3, as DNA: TGTGCCAGTAACAGGGGCGCCACAACTTATACTGACAATGAGCAGTTCTTC.

The V and J genes are TRBV2 and TRBJ2-3; TRBD1 aligns across 7 bases. Losses at the gene ends were 5 bases for V and 4 bases for J; bases not matched to a gene: 15. Germline V lookup: CDR1 SNHLY, CDR2 FYNNEI. CDR3 length equals 17 residues. The CDR3 sequence: CASSSGALQGPADTQYF. The CDR3 DNA reads as TGTGCCAGCAGTAGTGGGGCCTTACAGGGGCCGGCAGATACGCAGTATTTT.

The CDR3 DNA reads TGTGCCAGCAGAGGAAACCGGGACAACAATCAGCCCCAGCATTTT. As protein: CASRGNRDNNQPQHF. The chain joins TRBV6-5 to TRBJ1-5, with D perhaps TRBD1 (6 bases). This CDR3 has 15 amino acids. The germline gives CDR1 MNHEY, CDR2 SVGAGI. V gave up 6 bases and J gave up 3 bases, with 15 bases separating them.

The chain links TRBV28 to TRBJ1-5; no definite D call. The CDR3 is made up of 12 amino acids. Deletions cut 6 bases from V and 0 bases from J, with 3 bases between. CDR1 is MDHEN, CDR2 SYDVKM, per germline. CDR3 amino acids: CASRYSNQPQHF. In DNA form, the CDR3 reads TGTGCCAGCAGATATAGCAATCAGCCCCAGCATTTT.

This clone was seen a few times. The CDR3: CASSPSKLTGYTF. DNA for the CDR3: TGTGCCAGCAGTCCAAGTAAACTAACTGGCTACACCTTC. This sequence joins TRBV6-5 and TRBJ1-2, with D unresolved. The V and J ends lost 5 bases and 7 bases respectively, with 14 bases between them. CDR1 and CDR2 from the germline V gene are MNHEY and SVGAGI. CDR3 size: 13 residues.

This clone has only one observation. The V and J genes are TRBV5-8 and TRBJ2-1, with D tentatively TRBD2 (6 bases). The CDR3 length is 15 residues. Germline-derived CDR1 and CDR2 are SGHTS and YDEGEE. V was pared by 6 bases and J by 0 bases, with 13 bases between. CDR3 region: CASTARGSSYNEQFF. The CDR3 nucleotides are TGTGCCAGCACCGCACGGGGGAGCTCCTACAATGAGCAGTTCTTC.

V gene TRBV7-9 combines with J gene TRBJ2-1; D is possibly TRBD2 (5 bases). The germline V gene has CDR1 SEHNR and CDR2 FQNEAQ (reference sequence). The CDR3 is 16 amino acids. Trimming stripped 6 bases from V and 0 bases from J, with 15 bases between. DNA for the CDR3: TGTGCCAGCAGATCCCCTAGCCTAAGCTCCTACAATGAGCAGTTCTTC. Amino acids: CASRSPSLSSYNEQFF. Combining the CDR3 with reference TRBV7-9 and TRBJ2-1 gives the whole variable domain DTGVSQNPRHKITKRGQNVTFRCDPISEHNRLYWYRQTLGQGPEFLTYFQNEAQLEKSRLLSDRFSAERPKGSFSTLEIQRTEQGDSAMYLCASRSPSLSSYNEQFFGPGTRLTVL.

The rearrangement uses TRBV28 and TRBJ2-5; D remains ambiguous. The J call is uncertain, as TRBJ2-7 better fits the DNA end. Germline V gene lookup returns CDR1 MDHEN and CDR2 SYDVKM. CDR3 size: 11 residues. CDR3 protein: CASSAYYEQYF. In DNA form, the CDR3 reads TGTGCCAGCAGTGCTTACTACGAGCAGTACTTC.

V is TRBV5-6 and J is TRBJ1-5; no firm D call. Trimming pared 3 bases from V and 3 bases from J, leaving 7 bases between. The CDR3 is 13 residues long. The germline V gene encodes CDR1 SGHDT and CDR2 YYEEEE. CDR3: CASSYSFNQPQHF. The CDR3 DNA follows: TGTGCCAGCAGCTACAGTTTCAATCAGCCCCAGCATTTT.

The chain has TRBV5-6 and TRBJ2-2; no clear D. The V end was cut by 2 bases, the J end by 11 bases, with 16 bases between. The CDR3 spans 14 residues. Germline values: CDR1 SGHDT, CDR2 YYEEEE. CDR3 nucleotide sequence: TGTGCCAGCAGCTTTTCTCCGTCGTTTAGTGAGCTGTTTTTT. It specifies CASSFSPSFSELFF.

V is TRBV7-2 and J is TRBJ2-6; D gene ambiguous. The CDR3 has 17 residues. V was pared by 11 bases and J by 0 bases, with 20 bases between. Germline CDR1 and CDR2: SGHTA and FQGNSA. The CDR3 spells CAQLLGRKSSGANVLTF. CDR3 nucleotide sequence: TGTGCCCAACTGCTGGGCAGGAAGAGCTCTGGGGCCAACGTCCTGACTTTC.

The CDR3 reads CASSAKGADEKLFF. DNA of the CDR3: TGTGCCAGCAGTGCCAAGGGGGCGGATGAAAAACTGTTTTTT. This chain links TRBV6-6 with TRBJ1-4, with TRBD1 matching over 7 bases. There are 14 residues in the CDR3. Per the germline V gene, CDR1 is MNHNY and CDR2 is SVGAGI (reference sequence). With 5 bases clipped from V and 6 bases from J, the junction kept 6 bases outside the gene matches.

On this clone: This same CDR3 is encoded by further DNA sequences in the sample. J is TRBJ1-5 and V is TRBV18; maybe TRBD1 (6 bases). The CDR3 is made up of 14 amino acids. Germline CDR1 reads KGHSH; CDR2 reads LQKENI. V lost 3 bases to trimming and J lost 2 bases, with 8 bases between them. CDR3 sequence reads: CASSPTGGNQPQHF. Written as DNA, the CDR3 is TGTGCCAGCTCACCGACAGGAGGCAATCAGCCCCAGCATTTT.

J is TRBJ2-3 and V is TRBV5-1, with 7 bases that match TRBD1. V was clipped by 6 bases and J by 6 bases; unmatched bases: 13. CDR3 length: 15 amino acids. In germline, CDR1 is SGHRS, CDR2 YFSETQ. In nucleotides, the CDR3 is TGCGCCAGCAACCCGGGACAGCTAAAAGGGGATACGCAGTATTTT. Translation: CASNPGQLKGDTQYF.

This clone was counted only a few times. This sequence joins TRBV2 and TRBJ2-4; D not resolved. The CDR3 sequence is 13 residues long. CDR1 is SNHLY, CDR2 FYNNEI, per germline. Deletions cut 6 bases from V and 0 bases from J, with 6 bases between. CDR3: CASSIIAKNIQYF. The CDR3, as DNA: TGTGCCAGCAGCATAATAGCCAAAAACATTCAGTACTTC.

The chain combines TRBV6-1 with TRBJ1-1; the D gene is possibly TRBD1 (5 bases). CDR3 length: 13 amino acids. The ends were cut back, 3 bases at V and 8 bases at J, with 13 bases in the middle. The germline gives CDR1 MNHNS, CDR2 SASEGT. CDR3 sequence (DNA): TGTGCCAGCAGTGAGAACACAGGAACCGAAGCTTTCTTT. This sequence encodes CASSENTGTEAFF.

This chain uses TRBV6-5 with TRBJ2-7, with D unresolved. CDR1 is MNHEY, CDR2 SVGAGI, per germline. This CDR3 has 12 residues. Trimming stripped 6 bases from V and 1 base from J, with 7 bases between. Here the CDR3 reads CASRPSSYEQYF. As DNA, the CDR3 is TGTGCCAGCAGACCTTCATCCTACGAGCAGTACTTC.

This clone has a single count. The V gene is TRBV6-5, the J gene TRBJ1-3; no definite D call. Germline lookup yields CDR1 MNHEY and CDR2 SVGAGI. This CDR3 spans 15 amino acids. Trimming stripped 7 bases from V and 0 bases from J, with 13 bases between. The CDR3 protein is CASTRNGDSGNTIYF. CDR3 nucleotide sequence: TGTGCCAGCACCCGGAACGGGGACTCTGGAAACACCATATATTTT.

V gene TRBV18 combines with J gene TRBJ1-1, with D maybe TRBD1 (6 bases). This CDR3 contains 15 residues. V dropped 3 bases and J dropped 1 base, with 12 bases sitting between them. Germline V CDR1 and CDR2: KGHSH, LQKENI. The chain's CDR3 is CASSPQQGANTEAFF. The CDR3 DNA follows: TGTGCCAGCTCACCGCAACAGGGCGCGAACACTGAAGCTTTCTTT.

This clone occurred a few times. The chain recombines TRBV18 with TRBJ2-2; the D gene is possibly TRBD1 (5 bases). Trimming removed 8 bases at V and 1 base at J, with 11 bases between. This CDR3 has 14 residues. Germline loops: CDR1 KGHSH, CDR2 LQKENI. CDR3 DNA: TGTGCCAGCCTTGGGCAGGGGAACACCGGGGAGCTGTTTTTT. It encodes CASLGQGNTGELFF.

V gene TRBV27 combines with J gene TRBJ2-5; D may be TRBD2 (6 bases). V lost 2 bases to trimming and J lost 0 bases, with 10 bases between them. CDR1 is MNHEY and CDR2 is SMNVEV in the germline V gene (reference sequence). This CDR3 is 15 amino acids long. As DNA, the CDR3 is TGTGCCAGCAGTTTACGGGCGGGACACCAAGAGACCCAGTACTTC. Translation: CASSLRAGHQETQYF.

The V and J genes are TRBV28 and TRBJ2-7; 10 bases map to TRBD1. V shed 5 bases and J 9 bases; nucleotides not matched to a gene: 10. Germline V gene lookup returns CDR1 MDHEN and CDR2 SYDVKM. CDR3 length equals 14 residues. CDR3 coding DNA: TGTGCCAGCAGTAACCCGGGACAGGGGTTCGGGCAGTACTTC. It specifies CASSNPGQGFGQYF.

The sample holds one count of this clone. This chain joins TRBV7-3 and TRBJ2-2; TRBD2 is a possible D gene (5 bases). Germline values: CDR1 SGHTA, CDR2 FQGTGA. This CDR3 is 13 amino acids long. Trimming removed 5 bases from V and 8 bases from J, with 12 bases in between. CDR3 sequence (DNA): TGTGCCAGCAGCCCACAACTAGTTGGGGAGCTGTTTTTT. Its translation: CASSPQLVGELFF.

The J gene is TRBJ2-7, the V gene TRBV28; perhaps TRBD2 as D (6 bases). Germline V gives CDR1 MDHEN, CDR2 SYDVKM. V shed 6 bases and J shed 2 bases, with 14 bases lying between them. The CDR3 runs 14 residues. As DNA, the CDR3 is TGTGCCAGCAGCCGCCCGGGACTTCCCTACGAGCAGTACTTC. Translating gives CASSRPGLPYEQYF.

The chain recombines TRBV30 with TRBJ2-5; TRBD2 agrees at 10 bases. CDR1 is GTSNPN, CDR2 SVGIG, per germline (reference sequence). V shed 0 bases, J shed 5 bases, and the junction held 12 bases outside the gene matches. The CDR3 is made up of 17 amino acids. Here the CDR3 DNA reads TGTGCCTGGAGTGTTAGGATTAGCGGGGGGCCGGGTGAGACCCAGTACTTC. It encodes CAWSVRISGGPGETQYF.

The chain employs TRBV5-6 and TRBJ2-3; 12 bases align to TRBD2. Germline assignment: CDR1 SGHDT and CDR2 YYEEEE. Losses at the gene ends were 4 bases for V and 4 bases for J; bases not matched to a gene: 10. This CDR3 region has 17 residues. The CDR3 protein is CASSPLAGGPRADTQYF. The CDR3 coding sequence is TGTGCCAGCAGCCCGCTAGCGGGGGGGCCTAGGGCAGATACGCAGTATTTT.

The chain uses TRBV28 and TRBJ2-7; TRBD1 might be the D (6 bases). Germline V gene sequence: CDR1 MDHEN, CDR2 SYDVKM. The CDR3 spans 16 residues. The V gene lost 3 bases and the J gene lost 1 base, with 16 bases spanning the gap. CDR3 sequence reads: CASSFTGIKGSYEQYF. The CDR3 DNA follows: TGTGCCAGCAGTTTCACAGGGATTAAGGGTTCCTACGAGCAGTACTTC.

The chain recombines TRBV10-2 with TRBJ1-5; no firm D call. Trimming left V 3 bases short and J 0 bases short, with 15 bases between. CDR1 is WSHSY, CDR2 SAAADI, per germline. CDR3 length equals 17 residues. CDR3 sequence reads: CASSEPTGYYSNQPQHF. Written as DNA, the CDR3 is TGCGCCAGCAGTGAACCGACGGGCTATTATAGCAATCAGCCCCAGCATTTT.

This clone was seen once. The CDR3 region is CASSPQANTGELFF. The CDR3 nucleotides are TGCGCCAGCAGCCCCCAGGCGAACACCGGGGAGCTGTTTTTT. The chain recombines TRBV4-3 with TRBJ2-2; no definite D call. Trimming cost V 4 bases and J 0 bases, with 6 bases left between them. The length of the CDR3 is 14 residues. CDR1 and CDR2 from the germline V gene are LGHNA and YSLEER.

This chain joins TRBV5-1 and TRBJ1-2; the match to TRBD1 covers 7 bases. The trim removed 3 bases at V and 3 bases at J, leaving 5 bases unmatched. The CDR3 consists of 14 residues. Germline V gene lookup returns CDR1 SGHRS and CDR2 YFSETQ. The CDR3 here is CASSSPGQHYGYTF. CDR3 nucleotides: TGCGCCAGCAGCTCACCGGGACAGCACTATGGCTACACCTTC.